These 3 T cell receptor beta chains were all obtained from the same sample, sequenced in a study of T-cell reconstitution after alpha-beta-depleted transplantation in children. Unique molecular identifiers were incorporated during preparation of the TCRbeta library. MiXCR was run by TCRdb on the PCR reads, yielding one entry per CDR3 protein. The table has hundreds of thousands of distinct CDR3 sequences, less than 9% seen once. The specimen was PBMCs, mostly from graft donor cells, collected 180 days after TCRalphabeta/CD19-depleted stem cell transplant. The receptors were gathered from a male patient under 18 who had a stem cell transplant for acute lymphoblastic leukemia, so the T cells may come from the graft donor.

In its sample, this clonotype was seen many times. The gene calls are TRBV20-1 and TRBJ1-3; 7 bases align to TRBD1. Germline V gene sequence: CDR1 DFQATT, CDR2 SNEGSKA (reference sequence). The CDR3 is 14 residues long. V shed 4 bases and J 4 bases; nucleotides not matched to a gene: 7. CDR3 loop: CSANPTGRGNTIYF. The CDR3 DNA reads as TGCAGTGCTAACCCGACAGGGCGCGGAAACACCATATATTTT.

In its sample, this clonotype was seen many times. This sequence joins TRBV19 and TRBJ2-7; tentative D call: TRBD2 (5 bases). CDR3 length: 15 amino acids. The germline CDR1 and CDR2 sequences are LNHDA and SQIVND (reference sequence). The V end was cut by 6 bases, the J end by 2 bases, with 17 bases between. CDR3 amino acids: CASRHGGAAAYEQYF. The CDR3 nucleotides read TGTGCCAGTAGGCACGGTGGAGCGGCCGCCTACGAGCAGTACTTC.

This clonotype showed up just a few times. V is TRBV19 and J is TRBJ1-5, with D maybe TRBD1 (5 bases). The CDR3 extends over 15 amino acids. CDR1 and CDR2 from the germline V gene are LNHDA and SQIVND (reference sequence). Trimming took 5 bases from V and 2 from J, leaving 13 bases between them. The CDR3 DNA is TGTGCCAGTAGTCACGTTTTGGGGGGCAATCAGCCCCAGCATTTT. Amino acid sequence: CASSHVLGGNQPQHF.